Listed below are T cell receptor beta chains from one sample, sequenced in a study of T cells expressing NK-cell markers. TCRdb reprocessed the 5' RACE reads and reports one entry per CDR3 protein, with no DNA. The sample spans 200,000 to 300,000 distinct CDR3 sequences; the ten largest clones claim 0.3% to 0.45%. The sequencing input was blood T cells: a sorted CD56 or NKG2C T cell subset, CD4+ or CD8+ T cells, or bulk PBMC T cells (not recorded which). Receptors originate from a man aged 18 to 30 in good health. Each CDR3 is given with its conserved first and last residue. Fields, in order: CDR3 protein, J gene, V gene.

CDR3aa: CSASIPPTGETQYF
j_gene: TRBJ2-5
v_gene: TRBV20-1

CDR3aa: CASRRTNGGYEQYF
j_gene: TRBJ2-7
v_gene: TRBV12-3/TRBV12-4

CDR3aa: CASSLFSSGGNEQFF
j_gene: TRBJ2-1
v_gene: TRBV12-3/TRBV12-4

CDR3aa: CASSTGLAGVNEQFF
j_gene: TRBJ2-1
v_gene: TRBV11-3

CDR3aa: CASSLQGLGVNTEAFF
j_gene: TRBJ1-1
v_gene: TRBV5-1

CDR3aa: CASSQDWRTGELFF
j_gene: TRBJ2-2
v_gene: TRBV4-3

CDR3aa: CASSGILAGTEAFF
j_gene: TRBJ1-1
v_gene: TRBV7-9

CDR3aa: CATSWGSSNQPQHF
j_gene: TRBJ1-5
v_gene: TRBV19

CDR3aa: CSARVDRGQPQHF
j_gene: TRBJ1-5
v_gene: TRBV20-1

CDR3aa: CSVADSHYEQYF
j_gene: TRBJ2-7
v_gene: TRBV29-1

CDR3aa: CSALGALIGNTEAFF
j_gene: TRBJ1-1
v_gene: TRBV20-1

CDR3aa: CASSFRGNADEQYF
j_gene: TRBJ2-7
v_gene: TRBV7-6

CDR3aa: CSAPPDREGEKLFF
j_gene: TRBJ1-4
v_gene: TRBV20-1

CDR3aa: CASSLAPRAGAADRQFF
j_gene: TRBJ2-1
v_gene: TRBV5-1

CDR3aa: CASKKGGGGKLFF
j_gene: TRBJ1-4
v_gene: TRBV6-1

CDR3aa: CATSRVGPGSIQYF
j_gene: TRBJ2-4
v_gene: TRBV15

CDR3aa: CASSVGLADHNEQFF
j_gene: TRBJ2-1
v_gene: TRBV9

CDR3aa: CASSLVPGGRASYNEQFF
j_gene: TRBJ2-1
v_gene: TRBV11-2

CDR3aa: CASSYSHREDTGELFF
j_gene: TRBJ2-2
v_gene: TRBV6-5

CDR3aa: CASSLDREGYNEQFF
j_gene: TRBJ2-1
v_gene: TRBV5-4

CDR3aa: CASKAREEQFF
j_gene: TRBJ2-1
v_gene: TRBV5-6

CDR3aa: CAISESALYSNTGELFF
j_gene: TRBJ2-2
v_gene: TRBV10-3

CDR3aa: CASSPRDKAPPCF
j_gene: TRBJ1-4
v_gene: TRBV12-3/TRBV12-4

CDR3aa: CASSTGGVRPQHF
j_gene: TRBJ1-5
v_gene: TRBV6-6

CDR3aa: CASSLGLANSNEQFF
j_gene: TRBJ2-1
v_gene: TRBV12-3/TRBV12-4

CDR3aa: CASSLLAGNEQFF
j_gene: TRBJ2-1
v_gene: TRBV3-1

CDR3aa: CAITTGGNNEQFF
j_gene: TRBJ2-1
v_gene: TRBV10-3

CDR3aa: CASSQAWGQNYGYTF
j_gene: TRBJ1-2
v_gene: TRBV3-1

CDR3aa: CASSSVVPRGSDTQYF
j_gene: TRBJ2-3
v_gene: TRBV6-5